The subject of this entry is one T cell receptor (beta chain). Its antigen is as yet unknown. Several immunoSEQ plates received, in even portions, the genomic DNA of each subset. Here immunoSEQ multiplex PCR was the method, and the copy in TCRdb shows in-frame clones only, minus some. The data contain roughly 2.6 million clones, approximately 92% of them seen just once; the ten biggest clones take up around 0.14%. Germline CDR1 MNHEY, CDR2 SVGAGI. Trimming took off 1 base at V and 4 bases at J, with 12 bases between the two ends. The length of the CDR3 is 15 residues. The sample is drawn from a study of shared clonotypes between healthy human individuals. Regarding the study as a whole: Shared across a handful of donors were about 4.6% of the naive CD4 clonotypes. With few donors, the genetic and exposure-history diversity represented was limited.

Adult donors, all healthy and HIV-negative, had no recent acute infections or vaccinations. Sequences were obtained from naive CD4+ T cells sorted from blood. Subset of the sample: CD45RA+ positively selected. This sequence originates from a young man in good health. V and J are TRBV6-5 and TRBJ2-3, with D perhaps given as TRBD1 or TRBD2 (5 bases each). CDR3 residues: CASSYWDGPSDTQYF. The CDR3 coding sequence is TGTGCCAGCAGTTACTGGGACGGGCCCTCAGATACGCAGTATTTT.